These 25 T cell receptor beta chains share one sample of origin, sequenced in a study of cytomegalovirus exposure and HLA in healthy donors. PCR primers comprised 60 Vbeta and 13 Jbeta primers. Sequencing was performed with immunoSEQ multiplex PCR; in TCRdb, only in-frame clones are kept and a portion is missing. The sample shows some 190,000 clones, roughly 77% of them seen only once. Sequencing was performed on PBMCs. The receptors stem from a woman between 50 and 59 years old in good health and CMV-seronegative.

This clone turned up a few times. The chain uses TRBV5-1 and TRBJ2-1; tentative D call: TRBD2 (5 bases). The V gene's germline CDR1 is SGHRS and CDR2 YFSETQ. V dropped 7 bases and J dropped 1 base, with 9 bases sitting between them. The CDR3 extends over 13 amino acids. The CDR3 region is CASARDSYNEQFF. CDR3 nucleotides: TGCGCCAGCGCCCGGGATTCCTACAATGAGCAGTTCTTC.

With regard to this clone: At one of its ends the junction is not consistent with the germline gene, which may arise from a read error. The V gene is TRBV7-9, the J gene TRBJ1-2, with a weak D call TRBD1 (6 bases). Looked up from germline, CDR1 is SEHNR and CDR2 is FQNEAQ (reference sequence). The CDR3 sequence is 16 residues long. CDR3 sequence reads: CSSSPAGTKASYGYTF. The DNA for the CDR3 is TGTTCCAGCAGCCCCGCAGGGACAAAGGCTAGCTATGGCTACACCTTC.

This clone has just a few counts. This chain joins TRBV7-2 and TRBJ2-7, with 11 bases fitting TRBD2. Germline V gene lookup returns CDR1 SGHTA and CDR2 FQGNSA. Unmatched junction bases numbered 8, after V lost 5 bases and J lost 2 bases. The CDR3 is 16 residues long. CDR3 amino acids: CASSPASGGPTYEQYF. The CDR3 DNA follows: TGTGCCAGCAGCCCCGCTAGCGGGGGGCCGACCTACGAGCAGTACTTC.

The gene calls are TRBV7-9 and TRBJ2-1; 8 nucleotides match TRBD2. This CDR3 region has 15 residues. J gave up 0 bases and V 2 bases, and 0 bases lay outside the gene matches. Germline V gene sequence: CDR1 SEHNR, CDR2 FQNEAQ (reference sequence). The CDR3 loop is CASSLREGSYNEQFF. The CDR3 coding sequence is TGTGCCAGCAGCTTACGGGAGGGCTCCTACAATGAGCAGTTCTTC.

V usage is TRBV7-9 and J usage is TRBJ1-1, with a possible D match to TRBD1 (6 bases). This CDR3 region has 15 residues. Germline CDR1 and CDR2: SEHNR and FQNEAQ (reference sequence). Trimming left V 3 bases short and J 2 bases short, with 13 bases between. CDR3 bases: TGTGCCAGCAGCTTGACCGGGACACCCAACACTGAAGCTTTCTTT. Amino acid sequence: CASSLTGTPNTEAFF.

This clone was counted many times. The V and J genes are TRBV6-6 and TRBJ1-1, with D tentatively TRBD1 (5 bases). V lost 6 bases and J lost 4, with 9 bases in between. CDR3 length equals 12 residues. The germline gives CDR1 MNHNY, CDR2 SVGAGI (reference sequence). This CDR3 is CASRGVFTEAFF. The CDR3 DNA follows: TGTGCCAGCAGAGGGGTTTTCACTGAAGCTTTCTTT.

The rearrangement links TRBV5-4 to TRBJ1-2; 7 bases agree with TRBD1. The V segment lost 1 base and the J segment 3 bases; nucleotides outside the gene matches: 6. Germline V gene sequence: CDR1 SGHNT, CDR2 YYREEE (reference sequence). This CDR3 has 15 amino acids. The CDR3 bases are TGTGCCAGCAGCTTGCTACAGGGGCGGGACTATGGCTACACCTTC. It yields the protein CASSLLQGRDYGYTF. Looking up the rest from reference TRBV5-4 and TRBJ1-2 gives the full variable domain: ETGVTQSPTHLIKTRGQQVTLRCSSQSGHNTVSWYQQALGQGPQFIFQYYREEENGRGNFPPRFSGLQFPNYSSELNVNALELDDSALYLCASSLLQGRDYGYTFGSGTRLTVV.

CDR3 sequence reads: CASSQAGGEETQYF. The CDR3 DNA is TGCGCCAGCAGCCAAGCTGGCGGCGAAGAGACCCAGTACTTC. V and J are TRBV4-1 and TRBJ2-5; no firm D call. The germline V gene encodes CDR1 MGHRA and CDR2 YSYEKL. This CDR3 comprises 14 residues. Between the trimmed V and J ends, which lost 1 base and 3 bases, there was a span of 9 bases.

The chain is built from TRBV6-6 and TRBJ2-6; D may be TRBD1 (5 bases). Germline-derived CDR1 and CDR2 are MNHNY and SVGAGI (reference sequence). There are 16 residues in the CDR3. V lost 2 bases, J lost 2 bases, and 10 bases lay in between. The CDR3 spells CASSYQGSAGANVLTF. Here the CDR3 DNA reads TGTGCCAGCAGTTACCAGGGCTCTGCTGGGGCCAACGTCCTGACTTTC.

The chain couples TRBV19 to TRBJ2-5; no definite D call. The end of the DNA fits TRBJ2-7 better, so the J call may be wrong. Germline V gene lookup returns CDR1 LNHDA and CDR2 SQIVND (reference sequence). The CDR3 runs to 13 residues. The CDR3 region is CASSLGRSYEQYF. CDR3 coding DNA: TGTGCCAGTAGTCTGGGCAGGTCCTACGAGCAGTACTTC.

As concerns this clone: A read error may account for a junction end that differs from germline. This chain joins TRBV7-9 and TRBJ2-7; 8 bases line up with TRBD1. Germline CDR1 is SEHNR and CDR2 is FQNEAQ (reference sequence). CDR3 size: 15 residues. The CDR3 nucleotides read TGTTCCAGCAGCTTAGCGGCAGGGGGCATCTACGAGCAGTACTTC. Its translation: CSSSLAAGGIYEQYF.

The rearrangement uses TRBV2 and TRBJ2-2, with a tentative D call TRBD2 (5 bases). This CDR3 has 14 residues. Looked up from germline, CDR1 is SNHLY and CDR2 is FYNNEI. Deletions cut 11 bases from V and 0 bases from J, with 13 bases between. CDR3 sequence (DNA): TGTGCCGACAAAGCGGATGCGAACACCGGGGAGCTGTTTTTT. It codes for CADKADANTGELFF. Based on the CDR3 plus reference TRBV2 and TRBJ2-2, the full variable domain is EPEVTQTPSHQVTQMGQEVILRCVPISNHLYFYWYRQILGQKVEFLVSFYNNEISEKSEIFDDQFSVERPDGSNFTLKIRSTKLEDSAMYFCADKADANTGELFFGEGSRLTVL.

The chain employs TRBV18 and TRBJ1-2; D remains ambiguous. Germline V gene sequence: CDR1 KGHSH, CDR2 LQKENI. Trimming cost V 1 base and J 0 bases, with 9 bases left between them. The CDR3 length is 15 residues. CDR3 nucleotide sequence: TGTGCCAGCTCACCACGTGCACAGCCTAACTATGGCTACACCTTC. Translation: CASSPRAQPNYGYTF.

The CDR3 here is CASSYRQGSGKLFF. For the CDR3, the DNA is TGTGCCAGCAGTTACCGGCAGGGCTCTGGGAAACTGTTTTTT. The chain recombines TRBV6-5 with TRBJ1-4, with D perhaps matching TRBD1 (5 bases). The CDR3 consists of 14 residues. Trimming left V 2 bases short and J 11 bases short, with 15 bases between. CDR1 is MNHEY, CDR2 SVGAGI, per germline.

This clone came up once. The chain carries TRBV5-1 and TRBJ1-5, with a weak D call TRBD1 (6 bases). This CDR3 spans 15 amino acids. Trimming cost V 4 bases and J 0 bases, with 11 bases left between them. The germline V gene encodes CDR1 SGHRS and CDR2 YFSETQ. CDR3 protein: CASSRTAGSNQPQHF. CDR3 bases: TGCGCCAGCAGCCGGACAGCTGGTAGCAATCAGCCCCAGCATTTT.

CDR3 bases: TGTGCCAGCAGCTTGGATCACGGGAGGACCTACAATGAGCAGTTCTTC. This encodes CASSLDHGRTYNEQFF. V usage is TRBV5-6 and J usage is TRBJ2-1; TRBD2 agrees at 7 bases. Germline V gives CDR1 SGHDT, CDR2 YYEEEE. The CDR3 has 16 residues. V trimming: 0 bases; J trimming: 2 bases; junction bases outside the gene matches: 5.

The sample holds one count of this clone. This chain joins TRBV27 and TRBJ1-2; 7 nucleotides line up with TRBD1. Per germline, CDR1 MNHEY and CDR2 SMNVEV (reference sequence). The CDR3 consists of 17 residues. J was trimmed by 1 base and V by 4 bases; bases with no gene match: 12. The chain's CDR3 is CASSSNRGFSVNYGYTF. The CDR3 nucleotides read TGTGCCAGCAGTTCCAACAGGGGCTTTAGTGTTAACTATGGCTACACCTTC.

The table lists this clone with a count of one. The chain is built from TRBV28 and TRBJ2-7, with TRBD2 matching over 10 bases. Germline CDR1 MDHEN, CDR2 SYDVKM. Trimming took 6 bases from V and 3 from J; bases not matched to a gene: 14. The CDR3 has 17 residues. The CDR3 is CASRVGLAGALFYEQYF. The CDR3 nucleotides are TGTGCCAGCAGGGTCGGGCTAGCGGGAGCCCTATTCTACGAGCAGTACTTC.

The chain recombines TRBV19 with TRBJ1-5; 8 bases are a match to TRBD1. CDR1 and CDR2 (germline): LNHDA, SQIVND (reference sequence). The CDR3 runs 17 residues. The ends lost 6 bases at V and 0 bases at J; junction bases unmatched: 10. DNA of the CDR3: TGTGCCAGTAGGCGCCGCCCGACAGGGGTTAGCAATCAGCCCCAGCATTTT. Encoded protein: CASRRRPTGVSNQPQHF.

V and J are TRBV6-5 and TRBJ2-4; D is uncertain. In germline, CDR1 is MNHEY, CDR2 SVGAGI. The CDR3 length is 14 residues. Trimming cost V 5 bases and J 2 bases, with 10 bases left between them. The CDR3 coding sequence is TGTGCCAGCAGTACAAGAGCGACCAAAAACATTCAGTACTTC. It translates to CASSTRATKNIQYF.

Only a few counts were recorded for this clone. The V gene is TRBV7-2, the J gene TRBJ1-2; TRBD1 might be the D (5 bases). The CDR3 is 14 residues long. Deletions cut 1 base from V and 4 bases from J, with 10 bases between. Germline lookup yields CDR1 SGHTA and CDR2 FQGNSA. CDR3 amino acids: CASSLGGTGYGYTF. CDR3 nucleotide sequence: TGTGCCAGCAGCTTAGGCGGGACCGGCTATGGCTACACCTTC.

The chain couples TRBV27 to TRBJ2-1; 7 nucleotides agree with TRBD1. Germline CDR1 is MNHEY and CDR2 is SMNVEV (reference sequence). V was clipped by 7 bases and J by 0 bases; unmatched bases: 6. This CDR3 spans 15 amino acids. CDR3 loop: CASNADRSSYNEQFF. In DNA form, the CDR3 reads TGTGCCAGCAACGCGGACAGGAGCTCCTACAATGAGCAGTTCTTC.

This rearrangement joins TRBV7-9 to TRBJ2-7; D perhaps matches TRBD1 (5 bases). The V and J ends lost 1 base and 0 bases respectively, with 13 bases between them. Germline V gives CDR1 SEHNR, CDR2 FQNEAQ (reference sequence). The length of the CDR3 is 16 residues. This CDR3 reads CASSLVGASTSYEQYF. The CDR3 nucleotides are TGTGCCAGCAGCTTAGTAGGGGCCTCCACCTCCTACGAGCAGTACTTC.

The V gene is TRBV6-6, the J gene TRBJ2-7; 12 bases are shared with TRBD2. J gave up 1 base and V 4 bases, and 2 bases lay outside the gene matches. The germline V gene has CDR1 MNHNY and CDR2 SVGAGI (reference sequence). This CDR3 contains 15 residues. The CDR3 here is CASSFGLAGSYEQYF. The CDR3 DNA sequence: TGTGCCAGCAGTTTCGGACTAGCGGGGTCCTACGAGCAGTACTTC.

This sequence joins TRBV7-9 and TRBJ2-2; 9 nucleotides align to TRBD1. The CDR3 runs 16 residues. V gave up 5 bases and J gave up 5 bases; unmatched junction bases: 9. Germline CDR1 SEHNR, CDR2 FQNEAQ (reference sequence). This chain's CDR3 is CASSNAGTGLTGELFF. The DNA for the CDR3 is TGTGCCAGCAGCAACGCCGGGACAGGGTTGACCGGGGAGCTGTTTTTT.